This TCR beta chain was captured in a study of cytomegalovirus exposure and HLA in healthy donors. Study context: Findings of an earlier analysis included more than 90 million unique TCR beta sequences from around 180 million T cells. Study results and limitations: Per a prior analysis, the majority of TCR beta V segments were productive roughly 90% or roughly 30% of the time. Common viral pathogens seemed, in a later analysis, to connect with several of the most significant clusters.

CDR1 and CDR2 (germline): MGHDK, SYGVNS. The CDR3 is 11 residues long. Trimming stripped 8 bases from V and 6 bases from J, with 9 bases between. Primers for the PCR totalled 60 Vbeta and 13 Jbeta. The data were produced by immunoSEQ multiplex PCR, yet TCRdb's version contains in-frame clones alone and is incomplete. The sample consists of nearly 110,000 clones, about 80% of them appearing once. Notes on this clone: Antigen specificity is unknown.

Sequencing was carried out using PBMCs. The receptor was derived from a man younger than 45 in good health and CMV-seropositive. The chain links TRBV25-1 to TRBJ2-3; D perhaps matches TRBD2 (5 bases). The CDR3 protein is CASARGDTQYF. As DNA, the CDR3 is TGTGCCAGCGCCCGAGGGGATACGCAGTATTTT.